Presented here are 26 T cell receptor beta chains from one specimen sequenced in a study of shared clonotypes between healthy human individuals. The protocol was immunoSEQ multiplex PCR, while the TCRdb copy is restricted to in-frame clones and leaves out a portion. Here the sample spans about 1.1 million clones, about 84% being singletons. Sequencing was done on a sample of memory CD4+ T cells from PBMCs. The subset is: CD45RA-negative fraction. The receptor source for this set is a man aged 18 to 29 in good health. Some clones in this sample may be carry-over from other donors' samples.

V gene TRBV6-6 combines with J gene TRBJ1-2; 7 nucleotides match TRBD1. V lost 5 bases to trimming and J lost 4 bases; unmatched junction nucleotides: 7. CDR1 MNHNY and CDR2 SVGAGI come from the germline V gene (reference sequence). The length of the CDR3 is 14 residues. CDR3 sequence reads: CASSQTDRRYGYTF. The CDR3 DNA sequence: TGTGCCAGCAGTCAGACGGACAGGCGCTATGGCTACACCTTC.

This rearrangement joins TRBV4-1 to TRBJ2-7; 10 nucleotides match TRBD1. With 1 base clipped from V and 4 bases from J, the junction kept 4 bases outside the gene matches. CDR3 length equals 15 residues. Looked up from germline, CDR1 is MGHRA and CDR2 is YSYEKL. CDR3 coding DNA: TGCGCCAGCAGCCAAGGGACAGGGGGGGCATACGAGCAGTACTTC. Its translation is CASSQGTGGAYEQYF.

The chain has TRBV7-9 and TRBJ2-7; TRBD1 aligns across 10 bases. Germline CDR1 and CDR2: SEHNR and FQNEAQ (reference sequence). With V trimmed by 0 bases and J by 0 bases, 8 bases remained unmatched. This CDR3 has 18 residues. The CDR3 coding sequence is TGTGCCAGCAGCTTAGCAAGGTCTGGGACAGGGGCCTCCTACGAGCAGTACTTC. Residues: CASSLARSGTGASYEQYF.

This rearrangement joins TRBV30 to TRBJ2-5, with D perhaps TRBD1 or TRBD2 (5 bases each). The CDR3 spans 12 residues. Germline V gives CDR1 GTSNPN, CDR2 SVGIG (reference sequence). Trimming removed 1 base at V and 6 bases at J, with 9 bases between. The CDR3: CAWSDGAKTQYF. DNA for the CDR3: TGTGCCTGGAGTGACGGGGCTAAGACCCAGTACTTC.

The V call is TRBV10-3, the J call TRBJ1-2; tentatively, D is TRBD1 (5 bases). This CDR3 comprises 14 residues. Trimming took 3 bases from V and 8 from J, leaving 16 bases between them. Germline lookup yields CDR1 ENHRY and CDR2 SYGVKD. CDR3 coding DNA: TGTGCCATCAGTGATTCAGGGTTTCACAGCGGCTACACCTTC. Its protein is CAISDSGFHSGYTF.

This clone was detected a few times. The rearrangement links TRBV6-5 to TRBJ1-1; D is undetermined. CDR3 length equals 13 residues. The V and J ends lost 7 bases and 1 base respectively, with 10 bases between them. CDR1 is MNHEY, CDR2 SVGAGI, per germline. In nucleotides, the CDR3 is TGTGCCAGCAAGTACCGGGGGAACACTGAAGCTTTCTTT. Protein sequence: CASKYRGNTEAFF.

CDR3 loop: CASVRAERYGYTF. The CDR3 nucleotides read TGTGCCAGTGTCAGGGCAGAGAGGTATGGCTACACCTTC. V gene TRBV28 combines with J gene TRBJ1-2; D may be TRBD1 (5 bases). Between the trimmed V and J ends, which lost 9 bases and 5 bases, there was a span of 16 bases. This CDR3 region has 13 residues. Germline lookup yields CDR1 MDHEN and CDR2 SYDVKM.

This clone was detected only a few times. The sample holds other DNA sequences that translate to the same CDR3. The V gene is TRBV9, the J gene TRBJ2-2, with 9 bases that match TRBD1. The germline V gene has CDR1 SGDLS and CDR2 YYNGEE. Trimming at V came to 4 bases and at J to 5 bases, leaving 3 bases not matched to a gene. This CDR3 is 14 amino acids long. CDR3 coding DNA: TGTGCCAGCAGCCCGGGACAGGGTACCGGGGAGCTGTTTTTT. Translating it yields CASSPGQGTGELFF.

V and J are TRBV4-2 and TRBJ2-5; TRBD2 matches at 9 bases. CDR3 size: 19 residues. Germline V gene lookup returns CDR1 LGHNA and CDR2 YNFKEQ. V dropped 0 bases and J dropped 4; count of bases not matched to a gene: 15. The DNA of the CDR3 is TGTGCCAGCAGCCAAGATTTAGCTAGCGGGATGACGCCAAGAGAGACCCAGTACTTC. This gives the protein CASSQDLASGMTPRETQYF.

The CDR3 here is CASSLLGLAAFF. CDR3 bases: TGTGCCAGCAGCTTACTGGGTCTAGCCGCGTTCTTC. The chain recombines TRBV7-8 with TRBJ2-1; D perhaps matches TRBD2 (5 bases). The germline V and J ends were trimmed by 2 bases and 15 bases, with 14 bases remaining between them. The CDR3 runs 12 residues. CDR1 is SGHVS and CDR2 is FQNEAQ in the germline V gene.

This chain joins TRBV7-2 and TRBJ2-1; 8 nucleotides align to TRBD1. In germline, CDR1 is SGHTA, CDR2 FQGNSA. V lost 0 bases to trimming and J lost 2 bases; unmatched junction nucleotides: 3. The CDR3 loop spans 16 amino acids. CDR3 residues: CASSLADRGAYNEQFF. CDR3 nucleotides: TGTGCCAGCAGCTTAGCCGACAGGGGAGCCTACAATGAGCAGTTCTTC.

The chain has TRBV11-2 and TRBJ2-3; 9 bases are shared with TRBD2. The CDR3 spans 20 residues. The V segment lost 0 bases and the J segment 6 bases; nucleotides outside the gene matches: 19. The germline V gene has CDR1 SGHAT and CDR2 FQNNGV. Here the CDR3 DNA reads TGTGCCAGCAGCTTAGAACCCCTCCGGGGGGCTAGCGGGAATTCGGATACGCAGTATTTT. Residues: CASSLEPLRGASGNSDTQYF.

The chain uses TRBV7-6 and TRBJ2-7; TRBD2 aligns across 7 bases. Germline V CDR1 and CDR2: SGHVS, FNYEAQ. The V segment lost 5 bases and the J segment 4 bases; nucleotides outside the gene matches: 11. This CDR3 contains 15 residues. CDR3 loop: CASSLRSGGGYEQYF. The CDR3 DNA is TGTGCCAGCAGCCTCCGGTCGGGAGGAGGATACGAGCAGTACTTC.

V usage is TRBV19 and J usage is TRBJ1-2, with D unresolved. V shed 0 bases and J shed 3 bases, with 8 bases lying between them. The CDR3 covers 14 residues. Germline CDR1 is LNHDA and CDR2 is SQIVND (reference sequence). For the CDR3, the DNA is TGTGCCAGTAGTATAGATTGGGCAGACTATGGCTACACCTTC. Protein sequence: CASSIDWADYGYTF.

This clone was recorded once. This chain links TRBV6-1 with TRBJ2-3; 7 bases map to TRBD2. The CDR3 contains 13 residues. From germline, CDR1 is MNHNS and CDR2 SASEGT. With V trimmed by 8 bases and J by 2 bases, 4 bases remained unmatched. The CDR3 DNA is TGTGCCAGCCCCGGGGACTACACAGATACGCAGTATTTT. Translating it yields CASPGDYTDTQYF.

This clone has only a few counts. The chain recombines TRBV7-2 with TRBJ1-4; D gene uncertain. V dropped 5 bases and J dropped 0 bases, with 13 bases sitting between them. In germline, CDR1 is SGHTA, CDR2 FQGNSA. The CDR3 spans 16 residues. For the CDR3, the DNA is TGTGCCAGCAGCCCCCGTTATAACCCAACTAATGAAAAACTGTTTTTT. Protein product: CASSPRYNPTNEKLFF.

The chain is built from TRBV18 and TRBJ2-1, with 7 bases aligning to TRBD2. CDR1 and CDR2 from the germline V gene are KGHSH and LQKENI. The CDR3 covers 17 residues. V lost 3 bases, J lost 2 bases, and 10 bases stayed unmatched. The CDR3 nucleotides read TGTGCCAGCTCACCTTCCACTAGCGCAACTACCTACAATGAGCAGTTCTTC. Residues: CASSPSTSATTYNEQFF.

The chain is built from TRBV2 and TRBJ2-5, with 7 bases aligning to TRBD2. The CDR3 length is 14 residues. The germline gives CDR1 SNHLY, CDR2 FYNNEI. Unmatched junction bases numbered 12, after V lost 10 bases and J lost 4 bases. The CDR3 region is CAITSGTRGETQYF. DNA of the CDR3: TGTGCCATTACAAGCGGGACGAGGGGAGAGACCCAGTACTTC.

The chain has TRBV6-5 and TRBJ2-5, with 12 bases matching TRBD2. The closer fit of TRBJ2-7 to the DNA end suggests the J call may be wrong. Germline CDR1 and CDR2: MNHEY and SVGAGI. This CDR3 comprises 15 residues. CDR3 sequence reads: CASSSLAGGQDEQYF. Here the CDR3 DNA reads TGTGCCAGCAGTTCCCTAGCGGGAGGGCAGGACGAGCAGTACTTC.

The chain has TRBV28 and TRBJ1-1; D unclear. The V and J ends lost 1 base and 1 base respectively, with 10 bases between them. Germline V gene lookup returns CDR1 MDHEN and CDR2 SYDVKM. The CDR3 is 15 amino acids. The CDR3 loop is CASSLLRPPNTEAFF. In DNA, the CDR3 is TGTGCCAGCAGTTTATTACGACCCCCGAACACTGAAGCTTTCTTT. Full variable domain (missing parts from reference TRBV28 and TRBJ1-1): DVKVTQSSRYLVKRTGEKVFLECVQDMDHENMFWYRQDPGLGLRLIYFSYDVKMKEKGDIPEGYSVSREKKERFSLILESASTNQTSMYLCASSLLRPPNTEAFFGQGTRLTVV.

The rearrangement links TRBV5-1 to TRBJ1-1, with D unresolved. V gave up 3 bases and J gave up 0 bases, with 12 bases separating them. CDR1 is SGHRS and CDR2 is YFSETQ in the germline V gene. The CDR3 is made up of 15 amino acids. CDR3 DNA sequence: TGCGCCAGCAGCTGGGGTTACAGCCTGAACACTGAAGCTTTCTTT. It encodes CASSWGYSLNTEAFF.

The CDR3: CASSWGGDGEQYF. CDR3 nucleotides: TGTGCCAGCAGCTGGGGAGGGGACGGAGAGCAGTACTTC. The V call is TRBV5-4, the J call TRBJ2-5, with 7 bases matching TRBD2. Unmatched junction bases numbered 10, after V lost 3 bases and J lost 11 bases. Looked up from germline, CDR1 is SGHNT and CDR2 is YYREEE (reference sequence). The CDR3 spans 13 residues.

This rearrangement joins TRBV5-4 to TRBJ1-1; TRBD1 might be the D (5 bases). The CDR3 is 15 residues long. Germline V CDR1 and CDR2: SGHNT, YYREEE (reference sequence). The V end lost 0 bases, the J end lost 5 bases, and 14 bases lay between the germline ends. CDR3 amino acids: CASSLGGDGPTEAFF. The CDR3 nucleotides read TGTGCCAGCAGCTTGGGAGGGGACGGCCCGACTGAAGCTTTCTTT.

This clone occurred once. The chain has TRBV21-1 and TRBJ2-3; TRBD2, the table's D call, was not compared with the DNA. TRBV21-1 is a recognized pseudogene. This CDR3 is 19 amino acids long. The CDR3 loop reads CASSSQRWQAFTSTDTQYF. CDR3 nucleotides: TGTGCCAGCAGCAGCCAGCGGTGGCAGGCCTTCACTAGCACAGATACGCAGTATTTT.

The gene calls are TRBV7-2 and TRBJ2-5, with 14 nucleotides matching TRBD2. V lost 2 bases and J lost 5; bases outside the gene matches: 4. The CDR3 is 16 residues long. Germline V gene sequence: CDR1 SGHTA, CDR2 FQGNSA. This CDR3 reads CASSLQGLAGVETQYF. CDR3 bases: TGTGCCAGCAGCTTACAGGGACTAGCGGGAGTTGAGACCCAGTACTTC.

This sequence joins TRBV7-2 and TRBJ2-3; weak D call: TRBD2 (6 bases). CDR1 is SGHTA and CDR2 is FQGNSA in the germline V gene. Trimming removed 5 bases at V and 3 bases at J, with 24 bases between. The CDR3 runs 18 residues. The CDR3 spells CASSPPPGGLVVTDTQYF. The CDR3 coding sequence is TGTGCCAGCAGCCCTCCCCCCGGGGGATTGGTGGTAACAGATACGCAGTATTTT.